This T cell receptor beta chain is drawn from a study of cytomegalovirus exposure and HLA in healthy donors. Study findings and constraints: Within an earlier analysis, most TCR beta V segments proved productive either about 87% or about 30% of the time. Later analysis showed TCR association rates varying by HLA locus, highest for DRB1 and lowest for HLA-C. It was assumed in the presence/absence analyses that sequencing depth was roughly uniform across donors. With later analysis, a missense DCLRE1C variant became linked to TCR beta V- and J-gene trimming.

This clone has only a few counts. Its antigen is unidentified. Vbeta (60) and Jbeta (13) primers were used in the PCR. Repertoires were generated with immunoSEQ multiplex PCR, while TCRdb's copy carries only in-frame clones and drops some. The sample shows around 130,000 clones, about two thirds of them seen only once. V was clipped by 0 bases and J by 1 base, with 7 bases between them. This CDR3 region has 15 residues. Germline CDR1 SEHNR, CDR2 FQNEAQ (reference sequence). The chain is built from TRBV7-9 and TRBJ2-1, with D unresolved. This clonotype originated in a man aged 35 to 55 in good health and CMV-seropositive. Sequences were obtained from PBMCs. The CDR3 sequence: CASSLAGTSYNEQFF. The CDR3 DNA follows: TGTGCCAGCAGCTTAGCGGGCACGTCCTACAATGAGCAGTTCTTC.